The sequence of this T cell receptor (beta chain) was determined in a study of beta chain features in type 1 diabetes. Note on this clone: The target antigen is unknown.

Isolated RNA was reverse transcribed in full, so expressed TCRB transcripts were sequenced. The protocol was immunoSEQ multiplex PCR, while the TCRdb copy is restricted to in-frame clones and leaves out a portion. This sample has a few hundred thousand clones, with 13% found just once. Germline-derived CDR1 and CDR2 are SGHKS and YYEKEE (reference sequence). This CDR3 is built from 17 residues. V dropped 0 bases and J dropped 1; count of bases not matched to a gene: 7. Study conclusions and caveats: Across all four CD4+ subsets, people with type 1 diabetes showed modestly shorter TCRB CDR3s.

Material: naive CD4+ T cells from blood. The source of this sequence is a woman younger than 30 with type 1 diabetes. The chain links TRBV5-5 to TRBJ2-7, with TRBD2 identical over 10 bases. CDR3 loop: CASSLAIAGGPSYEQYF. The CDR3, as DNA: TGTGCCAGCAGCTTGGCCATAGCGGGAGGTCCGTCCTACGAGCAGTACTTC.